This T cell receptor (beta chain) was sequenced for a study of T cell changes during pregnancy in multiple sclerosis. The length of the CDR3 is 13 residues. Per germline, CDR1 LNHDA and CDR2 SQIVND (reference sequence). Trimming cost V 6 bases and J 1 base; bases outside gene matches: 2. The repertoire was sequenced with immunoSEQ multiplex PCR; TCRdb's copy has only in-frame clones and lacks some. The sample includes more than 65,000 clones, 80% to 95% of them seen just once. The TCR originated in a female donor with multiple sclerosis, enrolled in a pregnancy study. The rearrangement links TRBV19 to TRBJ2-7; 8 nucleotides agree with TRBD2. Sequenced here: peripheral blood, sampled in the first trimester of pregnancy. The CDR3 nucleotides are TGTGCCAGTAGCGCGGGAGGATCCTACGAGCAGTACTTC. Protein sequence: CASSAGGSYEQYF.